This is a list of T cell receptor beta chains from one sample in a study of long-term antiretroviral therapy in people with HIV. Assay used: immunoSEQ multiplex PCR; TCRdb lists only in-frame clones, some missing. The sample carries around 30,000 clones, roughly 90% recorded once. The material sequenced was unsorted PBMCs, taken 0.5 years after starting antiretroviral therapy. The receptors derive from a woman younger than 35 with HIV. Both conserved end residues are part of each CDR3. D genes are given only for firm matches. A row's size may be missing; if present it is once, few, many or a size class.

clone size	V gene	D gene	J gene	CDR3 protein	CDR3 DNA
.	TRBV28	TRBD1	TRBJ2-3	CASSSLGQGTDTQYF	TGTGCCAGCAGTTCCTTGGGACAGGGAACAGATACGCAGTATTTT
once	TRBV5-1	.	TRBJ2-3	CASSTLSFTDTQYF	TGCGCCAGCAGCACGCTGAGTTTCACAGATACGCAGTATTTT
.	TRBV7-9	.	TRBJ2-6	CASSPPEGAGANVLTF	TGTGCCAGCAGCCCACCGGAGGGGGCTGGGGCCAACGTCCTGACTTTC
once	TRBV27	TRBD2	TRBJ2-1	CASTELAGGTYNEQFF	TGTGCCAGCACCGAACTAGCGGGAGGGACTTACAATGAGCAGTTCTTC
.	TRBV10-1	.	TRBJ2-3	CASSLPYEDTQYF	TGCGCCAGCAGCCTCCCGTACGAGGATACGCAGTATTTT
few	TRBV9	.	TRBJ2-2	CASSGPAANTGELFF	TGTGCCAGCAGCGGGCCGGCCGCGAACACCGGGGAGCTGTTTTTT
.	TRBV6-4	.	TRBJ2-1	CASSDSGLLRHEQFF	TGTGCCAGCAGTGACTCTGGCTTACTTAGGCATGAGCAGTTCTTC
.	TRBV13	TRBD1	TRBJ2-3	CASSTGTGGTDTQYF	TGTGCCAGCAGCACTGGGACAGGGGGAACAGATACGCAGTATTTT
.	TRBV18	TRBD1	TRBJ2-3	CASSPPQGQGTDTQYF	TGTGCCAGCTCACCACCTCAGGGACAGGGCACAGATACGCAGTATTTT
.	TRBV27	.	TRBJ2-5	CASRSRPGWETQYF	TGTGCCAGCAGATCCCGGCCCGGTTGGGAGACCCAGTACTTC
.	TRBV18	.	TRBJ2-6	CASSPGAGHRSGANVLTF	TGTGCCAGCTCACCCGGGGCGGGACACCGCTCTGGGGCCAACGTCCTGACTTTC
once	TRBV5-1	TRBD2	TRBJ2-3	CASSLEGLAGGSTDTQYF	TGCGCCAGCAGCTTGGAAGGACTAGCGGGAGGGAGCACAGATACGCAGTATTTT
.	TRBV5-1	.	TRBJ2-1	CASSLNAVEQFF	TGCGCCAGCAGCTTGAATGCAGTGGAGCAGTTCTTC
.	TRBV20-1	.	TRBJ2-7	CSADGHYEQYF	TGCAGTGCAGACGGCCACTACGAGCAGTACTTC
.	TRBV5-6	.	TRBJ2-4	CASSSLGLAKNIQYF	TGTGCCAGCAGCTCCCTAGGGCTAGCCAAAAACATTCAGTACTTC
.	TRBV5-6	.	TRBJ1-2	CASSLVGRKSYGYTF	TGTGCCAGCAGCTTGGTTGGCAGGAAAAGTTATGGCTACACCTTC
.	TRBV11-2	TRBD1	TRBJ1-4	CASSLAGGFRDEKLFF	TGTGCCAGCAGCCTCGCAGGGGGCTTTCGGGATGAAAAACTGTTTTTT
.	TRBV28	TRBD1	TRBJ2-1	CASSFLGQGWVNEQFF	TGTGCCAGCAGTTTCCTCGGACAGGGGTGGGTCAATGAGCAGTTCTTC
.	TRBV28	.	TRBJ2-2	CATRVGTGELFF	TGTGCCACGAGGGTGGGCACCGGGGAGCTGTTTTTT
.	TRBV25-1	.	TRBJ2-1	CASSTGRHDEQFF	TGTGCCAGCAGTACTGGGAGACATGATGAGCAGTTCTTC
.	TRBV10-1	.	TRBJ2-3	CASSEIGVDTQYF	TGCGCCAGCAGTGAGATCGGGGTGGATACGCAGTATTTT
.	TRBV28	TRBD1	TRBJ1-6	CASSPGGINSPLHF	TGTGCCAGCAGTCCAGGGGGGATAAATTCACCCCTCCACTTT
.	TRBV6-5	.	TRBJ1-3	CASSYSSGGNTIYF	TGTGCCAGCAGTTACTCGAGTGGGGGAAACACCATATATTTT
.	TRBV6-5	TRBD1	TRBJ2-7	CASSYGTGGRDEQYF	TGTGCCAGCAGTTACGGGACAGGGGGCCGGGACGAGCAGTACTTC
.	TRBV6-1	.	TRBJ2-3	CASSPYRPGTDTQYF	TGTGCCAGCAGCCCTTACCGGCCAGGCACAGATACGCAGTATTTT
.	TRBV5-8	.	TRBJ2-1	CASSLDPSLTNEQFF	TGTGCCAGCAGCTTGGACCCAAGCCTGACCAATGAGCAGTTCTTC
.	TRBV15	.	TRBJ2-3	CATSRFPETDTQYF	TGTGCCACCAGCAGATTTCCGGAAACAGATACGCAGTATTTT
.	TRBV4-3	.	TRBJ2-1	CASSQSWRVDYNEQFF	TGCGCCAGCAGCCAATCCTGGCGGGTAGACTACAATGAGCAGTTCTTC
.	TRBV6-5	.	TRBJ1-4	CASSSQGREKLFF	TGTGCCAGCAGTTCACAGGGCCGGGAAAAACTGTTTTTT
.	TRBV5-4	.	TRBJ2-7	CASSLVGSGQYF	TGTGCCAGCAGCTTGGTCGGGAGTGGGCAGTACTTC
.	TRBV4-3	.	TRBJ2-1	CASSQTQGIYNEQFF	TGCGCCAGCAGCCAGACCCAGGGGATCTACAATGAGCAGTTCTTC
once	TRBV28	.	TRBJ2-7	CASSPIVTREKYEQYF	TGTGCCAGCAGTCCTATCGTGACGAGGGAGAAATACGAGCAGTACTTC
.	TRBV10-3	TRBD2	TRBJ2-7	CAISLTGLAGAKSSYEQYF	TGTGCCATCAGTCTCACGGGATTAGCGGGGGCAAAAAGCTCCTACGAGCAGTACTTC
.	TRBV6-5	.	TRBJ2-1	CASSYSPGNEQFF	TGTGCCAGCAGTTACTCGCCTGGGAATGAGCAGTTCTTC
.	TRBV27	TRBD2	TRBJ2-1	CASSFPTSGNNEQFF	TGTGCCAGCAGTTTCCCGACTAGCGGGAACAATGAGCAGTTCTTC
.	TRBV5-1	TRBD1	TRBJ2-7	CASSPRTGYEQYF	TGCGCCAGCAGCCCGAGGACAGGGTACGAGCAGTACTTC
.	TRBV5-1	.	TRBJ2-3	CASSLERASTDTQYF	TGCGCCAGCAGCTTGGAGAGAGCTAGCACAGATACGCAGTATTTT
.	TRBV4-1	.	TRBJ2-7	CASSQDRGKGYEQYF	TGCGCCAGCAGCCAAGATAGGGGGAAAGGGTACGAGCAGTACTTC
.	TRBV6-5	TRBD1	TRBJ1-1	CASSRRDRANTEAFF	TGTGCCAGCAGTAGGAGGGACAGGGCGAACACTGAAGCTTTCTTT
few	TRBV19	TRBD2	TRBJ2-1	CASSISSGSLNEQFF	TGTGCCAGTAGTATTTCCAGCGGGAGTTTAAATGAGCAGTTCTTC
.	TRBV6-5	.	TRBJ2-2	CASSTPGDFEGLFF	TGTGCCAGCAGTACCCCGGGAGACTTTGAAGGGCTGTTTTTT
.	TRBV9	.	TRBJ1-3	CASSQSANTIYF	TGTGCCAGCAGCCAATCAGCAAACACCATATATTTT
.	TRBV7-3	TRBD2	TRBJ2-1	CASSPRGRDYTKSSYNEQFF	TGTGCCAGCAGCCCAAGGGGTAGGGACTACACCAAAAGCTCCTACAATGAGCAGTTCTTC